This TCR beta chain was identified in a study of shared clonotypes between healthy human individuals. The study, taken as a whole, reports: In several donors, around 5.5% of naive CD4 clonotypes appeared in common.

As regards this clone: The antigen is unknown.

Clones were sequenced by immunoSEQ multiplex PCR, and TCRdb holds only the in-frame ones, with some missing. Found here are 2 million or so clones, approximately 94% of them singletons; the top ten hold approximately 1.2%. V lost 6 bases and J 6 bases, leaving 9 bases between the germline ends. The CDR3 covers 11 residues. Germline loops: CDR1 MGHDK, CDR2 SYGVNS. CD45RO-negative, CCR7-positively selected cells formed the naive CD8 fraction, excluding terminally differentiated effector memory CD45RA+ cells. The rearrangement links TRBV25-1 to TRBJ2-7, with D perhaps TRBD1 or TRBD2 (6 bases each). Material: naive CD8+ T cells sorted from blood. The sequence was collected from a man aged 18 to 30 in good health. This chain's CDR3 is CASRGGVEQYF. The DNA of the CDR3 is TGTGCCAGCAGGGGGGGCGTCGAGCAGTACTTC.